This paragraph covers one TCR beta chain sequence. The specificity of this receptor is unknown. Qualities for individual bases were not recorded, and no much larger clone is one base off. The sample is drawn from a study of technical replicates of blood from four donors (dated by TCRdb to the late 2010s). The method was the immunoSEQ multiplex PCR assay. TCRdb obtained this table from immuneACCESS and retained in-frame rearrangements with V and J assigned. These tables miss some clones; where compared with another copy, unresolved V genes account for less than half of the shortfall, and the remainder is unexplained. The sample table contains 76,000 or so clones; only one count was recorded for 91% of them. The ten largest clones represent 0.25% of the sample. Based on the germline V gene (reference sequence), the CDR1 and CDR2 sequences are PRHDT and FYEKMQ. For this chain, trimming is 1 base at the V end and 3 bases at the J end, and the number of junction bases without a gene match is 8. Counted from cysteine to phenylalanine, this CDR3 has 17 amino acids. The retained sequence is limited to the CDR3, 51 bases, with the frame set at the first base.

The sequence came from a human donor in good health. The specimen sequenced was T cells isolated from PBMCs. The chain is assembled from TRBV13 and TRBJ2-1, with 8 bases matching TRBD2. The CDR3 protein: CASSLAYGTRSYNEQFF. The nucleotides are TGTGCCAGCAGCTTAGCGTACGGGACTAGAAGCTACAATGAGCAGTTCTTC. The full variable domain, with segments outside the CDR3 supplied by the reference TRBV13 and TRBJ2-1 proteins, appears as AAGVIQSPRHLIKEKRETATLKCYPIPRHDTVYWYQQGPGQDPQFLISFYEKMQSDKGSIPDRFSAQQFSDYHSELNMSSLELGDSALYFCASSLAYGTRSYNEQFFGPGTRLTVL.